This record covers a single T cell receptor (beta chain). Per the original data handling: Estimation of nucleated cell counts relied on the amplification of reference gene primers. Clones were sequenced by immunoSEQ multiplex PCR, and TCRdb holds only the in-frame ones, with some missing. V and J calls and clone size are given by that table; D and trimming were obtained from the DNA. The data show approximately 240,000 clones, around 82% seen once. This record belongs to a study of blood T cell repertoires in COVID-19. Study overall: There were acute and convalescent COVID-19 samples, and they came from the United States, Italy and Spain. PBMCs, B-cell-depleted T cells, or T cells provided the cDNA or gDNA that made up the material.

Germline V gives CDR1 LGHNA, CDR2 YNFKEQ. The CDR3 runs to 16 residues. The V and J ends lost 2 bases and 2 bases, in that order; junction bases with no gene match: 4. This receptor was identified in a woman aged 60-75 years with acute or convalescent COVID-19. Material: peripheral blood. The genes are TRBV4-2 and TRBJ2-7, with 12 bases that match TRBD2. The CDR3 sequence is CASSQSSGGATYEQYF. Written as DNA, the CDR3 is TGTGCCAGCAGCCAATCTAGCGGGGGGGCCACCTACGAGCAGTACTTC.